What follows are 7 T cell receptor beta chains derived from one specimen sequenced in a study of blood T cell repertoires in COVID-19. Measured with immunoSEQ multiplex PCR; TCRdb has only the in-frame clones, and not every one. This table has roughly 280,000 clones, over 75% appearing once. Sequenced input: peripheral blood. The receptors come from a woman in her seventies with acute or convalescent COVID-19.

The rearrangement uses TRBV6-5 and TRBJ1-5, with 7 bases fitting TRBD1. This CDR3 region has 15 residues. The germline CDR1 and CDR2 sequences are MNHEY and SVGAGI. Trimming cost V 11 bases and J 5 bases; bases outside gene matches: 15. DNA for the CDR3: TGTGCCGCCTTCGATCCGGACAGGACCTATCAGCCCCAGCATTTT. Translation: CAAFDPDRTYQPQHF.

The chain is built from TRBV5-1 and TRBJ2-3; TRBD1 aligns across 9 bases. The CDR3 extends over 16 amino acids. With 0 bases clipped from V and 4 bases from J, the junction kept 6 bases outside the gene matches. Germline loops: CDR1 SGHRS, CDR2 YFSETQ. The CDR3 reads CASSLGGTGKADTQYF. CDR3 DNA sequence: TGCGCCAGCAGCTTGGGAGGGACAGGGAAGGCAGATACGCAGTATTTT.

This chain connects TRBV10-3 to TRBJ1-2; 10 nucleotides agree with TRBD1. This CDR3 has 13 amino acids. Per germline, CDR1 ENHRY and CDR2 SYGVKD. V was clipped by 10 bases and J by 6 bases; unmatched bases: 8. The CDR3 region is CATYGGTGDGYTF. The CDR3 coding sequence is TGTGCCACCTACGGCGGGACAGGGGATGGCTACACCTTC.

The V call is TRBV10-3, the J call TRBJ1-1, with a possible D match to TRBD1 (6 bases). Germline V CDR1 and CDR2: ENHRY, SYGVKD. Trimming took off 2 bases at V and 1 base at J, with 8 bases between the two ends. There are 14 residues in the CDR3. The CDR3 nucleotides read TGTGCCATCAGTGAGCGAGGGGGGAACACTGAAGCTTTCTTT. Its translation is CAISERGGNTEAFF.

This rearrangement joins TRBV18 to TRBJ1-1, with a weak D call TRBD1 (6 bases). Germline lookup yields CDR1 KGHSH and CDR2 LQKENI. With 2 bases removed from V and 0 bases from J, the gap between germline ends came to 7 bases. The CDR3 is made up of 14 amino acids. The CDR3 nucleotides are TGTGCCAGCTCACCAGGGGGCTTGAACACTGAAGCTTTCTTT. It specifies CASSPGGLNTEAFF.

The gene calls are TRBV10-1 and TRBJ2-3, with D perhaps TRBD1 (6 bases). V dropped 4 bases and J dropped 3 bases, with 11 bases sitting between them. Germline CDR1 and CDR2: WNHNN and SYGVQD (reference sequence). The CDR3 extends over 14 amino acids. Written as DNA, the CDR3 is TGCGCCAGCAGTGGGGACATTTCGACAGATACGCAGTATTTT. This translates into CASSGDISTDTQYF.

The chain joins TRBV5-1 to TRBJ1-1, with 7 nucleotides matching TRBD1. CDR1 and CDR2 (germline): SGHRS, YFSETQ. The CDR3 has 13 amino acids. The V gene end was trimmed by 4 bases and the J gene end by 3 bases; junction bases not matched to a gene: 3. CDR3 loop: CASSLGQYTEAFF. In DNA form, the CDR3 reads TGCGCCAGCAGCCTGGGACAGTACACTGAAGCTTTCTTT.